This entry describes one T cell receptor (beta chain). The protocol was immunoSEQ multiplex PCR, while the TCRdb copy is restricted to in-frame clones and leaves out a portion. With approximately 32,000 clones in the sample, the ten largest clones hold under 8%. These data come from a study of T cells in women clearing cervical HPV infection. The receptor was isolated from a woman aged 18-69 years with a cervical HPV16 infection that either progressed to CIN3+ or cleared (not recorded which). The sequencing sample was made of blood buffy coat.

The DNA read from the CDR3 is TGTGCCAGCAGCGTAAGGATTCTAGAAAGCACAGATACG. Translation gives CASSVRILESTDT. The whole CDR3 sequence reads CASSVRILESTDTQYF. This sequence joins TRBV5-4 and TRBJ2-3, with no clear D. The CDR3 end lies 3 residues beyond the end of the read and is filled in from the germline J gene. Trimming pared 4 bases from V and 0 bases from J, leaving 15 bases between. The germline gives CDR1 SGHNT, CDR2 YYREEE (reference sequence). This CDR3 contains 16 residues. Drawing the rest from reference TRBV5-4 and TRBJ2-3, the complete variable domain is ETGVTQSPTHLIKTRGQQVTLRCSSQSGHNTVSWYQQALGQGPQFIFQYYREEENGRGNFPPRFSGLQFPNYSSELNVNALELDDSALYLCASSVRILESTDTQYFGPGTRLTVL.